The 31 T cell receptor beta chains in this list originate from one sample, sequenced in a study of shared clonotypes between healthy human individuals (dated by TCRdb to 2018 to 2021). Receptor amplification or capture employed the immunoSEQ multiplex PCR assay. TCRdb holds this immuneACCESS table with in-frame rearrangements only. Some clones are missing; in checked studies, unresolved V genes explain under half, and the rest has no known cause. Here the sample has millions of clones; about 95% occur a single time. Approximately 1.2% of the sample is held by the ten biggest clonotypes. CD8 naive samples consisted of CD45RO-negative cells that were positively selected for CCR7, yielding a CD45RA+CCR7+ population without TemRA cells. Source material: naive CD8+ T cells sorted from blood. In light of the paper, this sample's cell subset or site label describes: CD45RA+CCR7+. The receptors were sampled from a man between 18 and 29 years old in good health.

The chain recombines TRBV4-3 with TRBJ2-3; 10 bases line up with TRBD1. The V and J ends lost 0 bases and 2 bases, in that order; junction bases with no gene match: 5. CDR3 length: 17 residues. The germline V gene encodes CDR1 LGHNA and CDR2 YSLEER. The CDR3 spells CASSQDRGTGVTDTQYF. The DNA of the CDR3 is TGCGCCAGCAGCCAAGATAGGGGGACAGGGGTCACAGATACGCAGTATTTT.

CDR3 protein: CASSLRLSGQGAYNEQFF. In DNA form, the CDR3 reads TGTGCCAGCAGCTTGAGACTATCGGGACAGGGGGCCTACAATGAGCAGTTCTTC. The chain employs TRBV7-2 and TRBJ2-1; 11 bases fit TRBD1. The CDR3 is 18 amino acids. Germline V CDR1 and CDR2: SGHTA, FQGNSA. Trimming at V came to 3 bases and at J to 2 bases, leaving 9 bases not matched to a gene.

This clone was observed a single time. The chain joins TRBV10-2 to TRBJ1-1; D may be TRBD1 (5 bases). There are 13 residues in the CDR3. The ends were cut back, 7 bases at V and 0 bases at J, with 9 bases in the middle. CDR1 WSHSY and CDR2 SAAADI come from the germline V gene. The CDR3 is CASNQGLNTEAFF. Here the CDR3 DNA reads TGCGCCAGCAACCAGGGCTTGAACACTGAAGCTTTCTTT.

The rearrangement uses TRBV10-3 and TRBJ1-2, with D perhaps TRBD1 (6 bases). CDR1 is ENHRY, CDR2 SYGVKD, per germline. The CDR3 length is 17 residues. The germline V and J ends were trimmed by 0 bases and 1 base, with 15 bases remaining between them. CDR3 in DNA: TGTGCCATCAGTGAGTCTTATGGGGACACCATTAACTATGGCTACACCTTC. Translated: CAISESYGDTINYGYTF.

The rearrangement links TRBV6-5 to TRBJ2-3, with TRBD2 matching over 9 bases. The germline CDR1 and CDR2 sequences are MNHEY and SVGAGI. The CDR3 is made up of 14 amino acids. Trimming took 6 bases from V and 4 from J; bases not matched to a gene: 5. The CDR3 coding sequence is TGTGCCAGCAGGGTAGCGGGAGCCCCAGATACGCAGTATTTT. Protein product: CASRVAGAPDTQYF.

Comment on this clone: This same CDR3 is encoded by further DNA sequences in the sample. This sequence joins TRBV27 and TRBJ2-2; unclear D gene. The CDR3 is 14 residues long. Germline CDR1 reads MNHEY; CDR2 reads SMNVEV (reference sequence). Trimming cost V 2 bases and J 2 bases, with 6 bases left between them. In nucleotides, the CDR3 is TGTGCCAGCAGTTTAACGGGTAACACCGGGGAGCTGTTTTTT. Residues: CASSLTGNTGELFF.

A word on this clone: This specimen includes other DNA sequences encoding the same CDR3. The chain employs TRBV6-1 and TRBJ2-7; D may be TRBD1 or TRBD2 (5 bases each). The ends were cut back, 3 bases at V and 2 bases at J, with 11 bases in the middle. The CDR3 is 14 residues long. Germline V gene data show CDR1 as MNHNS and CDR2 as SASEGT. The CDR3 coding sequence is TGTGCCAGCAGTGAGGGGACGGGAACCTACGAGCAGTACTTC. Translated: CASSEGTGTYEQYF.

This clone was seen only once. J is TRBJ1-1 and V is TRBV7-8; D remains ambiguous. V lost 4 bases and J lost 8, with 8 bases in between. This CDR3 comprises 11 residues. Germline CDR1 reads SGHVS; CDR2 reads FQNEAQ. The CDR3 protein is CASSSQLEAFF. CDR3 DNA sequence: TGTGCCAGCAGCTCGCAGCTCGAAGCTTTCTTT.

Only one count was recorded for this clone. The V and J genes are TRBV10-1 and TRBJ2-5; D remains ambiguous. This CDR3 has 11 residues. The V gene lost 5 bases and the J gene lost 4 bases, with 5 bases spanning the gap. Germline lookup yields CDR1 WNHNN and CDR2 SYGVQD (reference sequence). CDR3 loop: CASSLGETQYF. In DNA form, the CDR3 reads TGCGCCAGCAGTCTCGGAGAGACCCAGTACTTC.

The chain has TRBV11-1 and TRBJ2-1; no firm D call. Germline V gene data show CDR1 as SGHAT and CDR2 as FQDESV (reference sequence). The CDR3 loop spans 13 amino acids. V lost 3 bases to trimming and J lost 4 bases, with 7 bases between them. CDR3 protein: CASSFGRYNEQFF. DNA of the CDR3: TGTGCCAGCAGCTTTGGTCGATACAATGAGCAGTTCTTC.

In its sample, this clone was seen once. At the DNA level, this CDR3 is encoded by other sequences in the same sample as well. The CDR3 loop reads CASSQAASTSGLSYEQYF. In nucleotides, the CDR3 is TGCGCCAGCAGCCAAGCCGCCTCTACTAGCGGACTTTCCTACGAGCAGTACTTC. This chain links TRBV4-3 with TRBJ2-7; 8 bases match TRBD2. The CDR3 extends over 18 amino acids. From germline, CDR1 is LGHNA and CDR2 YSLEER. V lost 1 base to trimming and J lost 1 base; unmatched junction nucleotides: 12.

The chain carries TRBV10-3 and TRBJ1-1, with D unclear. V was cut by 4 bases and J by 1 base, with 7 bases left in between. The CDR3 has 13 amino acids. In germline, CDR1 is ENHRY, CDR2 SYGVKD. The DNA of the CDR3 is TGTGCCATCAGTGCCCCGGGGAACACTGAAGCTTTCTTT. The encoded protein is CAISAPGNTEAFF.

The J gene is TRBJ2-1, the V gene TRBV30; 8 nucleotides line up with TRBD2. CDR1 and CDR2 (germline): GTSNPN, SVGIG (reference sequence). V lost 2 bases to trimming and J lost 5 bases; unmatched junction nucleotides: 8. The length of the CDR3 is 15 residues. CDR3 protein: CAWSTGLAGDNEQFF. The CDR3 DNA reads TGTGCCTGGAGTACAGGACTAGCTGGGGACAATGAGCAGTTCTTC.

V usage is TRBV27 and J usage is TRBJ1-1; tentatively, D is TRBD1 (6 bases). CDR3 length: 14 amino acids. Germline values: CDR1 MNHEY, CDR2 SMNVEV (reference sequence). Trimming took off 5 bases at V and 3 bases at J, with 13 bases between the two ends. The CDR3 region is CASSETGLDTEAFF. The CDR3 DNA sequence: TGTGCCAGCAGTGAAACAGGGCTAGACACTGAAGCTTTCTTT.

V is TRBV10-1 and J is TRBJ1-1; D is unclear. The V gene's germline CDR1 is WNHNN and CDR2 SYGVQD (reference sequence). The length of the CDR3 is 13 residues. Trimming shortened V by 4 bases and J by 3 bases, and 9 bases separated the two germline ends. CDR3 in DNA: TGCGCCAGCAGTGTGGGTTCCCACACTGAAGCTTTCTTT. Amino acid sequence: CASSVGSHTEAFF.

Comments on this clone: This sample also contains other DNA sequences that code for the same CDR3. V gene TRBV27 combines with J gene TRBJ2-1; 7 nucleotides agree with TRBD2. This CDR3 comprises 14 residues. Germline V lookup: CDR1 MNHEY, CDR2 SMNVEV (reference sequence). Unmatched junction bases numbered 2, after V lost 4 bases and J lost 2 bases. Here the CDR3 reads CASSSGGTYNEQFF. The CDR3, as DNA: TGTGCCAGCAGTTCGGGGGGTACCTACAATGAGCAGTTCTTC.

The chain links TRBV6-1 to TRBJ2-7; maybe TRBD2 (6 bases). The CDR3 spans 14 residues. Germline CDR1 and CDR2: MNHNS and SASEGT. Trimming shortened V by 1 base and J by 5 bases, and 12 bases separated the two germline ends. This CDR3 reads CASSEGAPGDEQYF. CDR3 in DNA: TGTGCCAGCAGTGAAGGGGCACCGGGGGACGAGCAGTACTTC.

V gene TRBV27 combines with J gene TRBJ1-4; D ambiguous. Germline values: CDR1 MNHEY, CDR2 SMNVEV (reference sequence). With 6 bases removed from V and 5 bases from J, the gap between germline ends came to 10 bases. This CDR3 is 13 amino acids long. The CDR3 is CASREFDNEKLFF. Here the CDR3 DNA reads TGTGCCAGCAGGGAATTTGACAATGAAAAACTGTTTTTT.

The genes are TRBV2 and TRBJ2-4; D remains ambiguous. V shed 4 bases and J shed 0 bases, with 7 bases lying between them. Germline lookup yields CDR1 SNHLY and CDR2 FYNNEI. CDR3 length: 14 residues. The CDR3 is CASSAALAKNIQYF. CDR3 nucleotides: TGTGCCAGCAGTGCGGCTCTAGCCAAAAACATTCAGTACTTC.

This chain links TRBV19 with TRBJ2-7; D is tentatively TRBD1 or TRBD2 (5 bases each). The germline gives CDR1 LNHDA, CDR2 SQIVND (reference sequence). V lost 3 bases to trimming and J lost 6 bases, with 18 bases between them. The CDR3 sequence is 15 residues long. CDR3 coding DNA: TGTGCCAGTAGTATTCGAGGGGTTGAAGACGGCGAGCAGTACTTC. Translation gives CASSIRGVEDGEQYF.

The CDR3 is CASSQDGPSGQNYEQYF. In DNA form, the CDR3 reads TGCGCCAGCAGCCAAGATGGCCCCTCCGGACAGAACTACGAGCAGTACTTC. The chain has TRBV4-3 and TRBJ2-7, with D possibly being TRBD1 (6 bases). V lost 0 bases to trimming and J lost 3 bases, with 18 bases between them. There are 17 residues in the CDR3. CDR1 is LGHNA and CDR2 is YSLEER in the germline V gene.

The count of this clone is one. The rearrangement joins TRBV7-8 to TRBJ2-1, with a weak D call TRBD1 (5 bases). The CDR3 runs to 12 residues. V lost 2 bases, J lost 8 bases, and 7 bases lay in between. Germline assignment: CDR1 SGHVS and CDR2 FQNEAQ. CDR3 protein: CASSLQGHEQFF. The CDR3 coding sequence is TGTGCCAGCAGCTTACAGGGTCATGAGCAGTTCTTC.

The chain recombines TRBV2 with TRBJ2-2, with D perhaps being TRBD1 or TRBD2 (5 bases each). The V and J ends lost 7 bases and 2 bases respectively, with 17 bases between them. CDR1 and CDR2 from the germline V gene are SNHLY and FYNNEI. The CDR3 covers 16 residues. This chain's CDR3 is CASTRAGSPNTGELFF. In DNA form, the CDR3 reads TGTGCCAGCACCAGGGCGGGTTCCCCAAACACCGGGGAGCTGTTTTTT.

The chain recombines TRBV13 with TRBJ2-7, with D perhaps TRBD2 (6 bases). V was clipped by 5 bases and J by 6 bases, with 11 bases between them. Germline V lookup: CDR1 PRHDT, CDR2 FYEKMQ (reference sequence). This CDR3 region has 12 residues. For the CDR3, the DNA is TGTGCCAGCAGCAGAGGGACTTTCGAGCAGTACTTC. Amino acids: CASSRGTFEQYF.

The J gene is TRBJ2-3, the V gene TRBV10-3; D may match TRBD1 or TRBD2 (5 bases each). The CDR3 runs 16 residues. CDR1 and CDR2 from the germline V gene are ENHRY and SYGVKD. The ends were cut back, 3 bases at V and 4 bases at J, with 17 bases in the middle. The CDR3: CAISEREGAFPDTQYF. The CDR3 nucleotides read TGTGCCATCAGTGAACGGGAAGGGGCCTTCCCAGATACGCAGTATTTT.

CDR3 nucleotide sequence: TGTGCCACCAGCAGACACCCGACAGGAGGAGAGGTGACCCAGTACTTC. Encoded protein: CATSRHPTGGEVTQYF. The chain couples TRBV15 to TRBJ2-5; possible D gene TRBD1, 6 bases. CDR1 LNHNV and CDR2 YYDKDF come from the germline V gene (reference sequence). The CDR3 is 16 residues long. V was trimmed by 2 bases and J by 7 bases, leaving 20 bases between them.

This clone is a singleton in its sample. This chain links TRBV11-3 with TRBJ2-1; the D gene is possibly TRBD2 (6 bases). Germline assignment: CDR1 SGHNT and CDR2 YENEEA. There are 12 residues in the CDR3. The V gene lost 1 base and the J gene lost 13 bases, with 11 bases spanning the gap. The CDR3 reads CASSLGGGLQFF. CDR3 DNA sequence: TGTGCCAGCAGCTTAGGGGGAGGCCTTCAGTTCTTC.

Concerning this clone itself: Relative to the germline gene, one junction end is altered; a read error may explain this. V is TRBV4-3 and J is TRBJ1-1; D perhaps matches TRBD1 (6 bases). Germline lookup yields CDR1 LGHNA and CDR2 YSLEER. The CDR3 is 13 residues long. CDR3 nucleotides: TGCGCCAGCAGCCAAGAGAGGGAGAGGACAGAAAAATTT. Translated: CASSQERERTEKF.

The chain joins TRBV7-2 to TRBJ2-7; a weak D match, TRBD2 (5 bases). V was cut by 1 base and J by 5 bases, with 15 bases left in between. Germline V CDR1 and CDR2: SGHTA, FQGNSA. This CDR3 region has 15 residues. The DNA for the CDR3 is TGTGCCAGCAGCTTAGGGAGCGGATCCGCCGACGAGCAGTACTTC. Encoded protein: CASSLGSGSADEQYF.

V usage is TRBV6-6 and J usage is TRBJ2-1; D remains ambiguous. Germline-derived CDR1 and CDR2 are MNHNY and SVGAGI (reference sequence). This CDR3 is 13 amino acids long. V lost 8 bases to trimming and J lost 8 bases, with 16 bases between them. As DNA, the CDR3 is TGTGCCAGCGCGGCTGTAGAAGTTGATGAGCAGTTCTTC. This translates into CASAAVEVDEQFF.

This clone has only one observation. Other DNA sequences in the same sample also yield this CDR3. CDR3 coding DNA: TGTGCCAGTAGTATAGGGACCGCTAGCACAGATACGCAGTATTTT. It encodes CASSIGTASTDTQYF. J is TRBJ2-3 and V is TRBV19, with D unclear. The V end was cut by 1 base, the J end by 0 bases, with 8 bases between. The V gene's germline CDR1 is LNHDA and CDR2 SQIVND (reference sequence). CDR3 length equals 15 residues. The full variable domain, with the rest looked up from reference TRBV19 and TRBJ2-3, is DGGITQSPKYLFRKEGQNVTLSCEQNLNHDAMYWYRQDPGQGLRLIYYSQIVNDFQKGDIAEGYSVSREKKESFPLTVTSAQKNPTAFYLCASSIGTASTDTQYFGPGTRLTVL.